Following are 7 T cell receptor beta chains from one sample sequenced in a study of tumor-infiltrating lymphocytes in primary liver carcinoma. The input was 450 to 550 ng total RNA; TCR beta cDNA was made from it with a constant-region primer. Researchers made the TCR beta libraries by running three nested multiplex PCR rounds with slightly modified ARM-PCR. For approximately 11 cycles apiece, the opening two PCR rounds ran with TRBV1-TRBV30 forward primers and a C-beta reverse primer. TCRdb re-called the multiplex PCR reads through MiXCR, storing one row per CDR3 protein. In the table there are approximately 110,000 distinct CDR3 sequences, around 60% of which are singletons. Investigators took RNA and DNA out together from roughly 21-30 mg of unsorted bulk tissue. Sequencing was carried out using liver tumor tissue from sampling region 1. Subset specified: tumor region T1, superior pole. Every receptor here comes from a woman aged 55 to 70 with primary liver carcinoma and hepatitis B virus infection.

This clonotype was detected many times. V usage is TRBV6-2 or TRBV6-3 and J usage is TRBJ2-2; no definite D call. This CDR3 has 13 amino acids. The ends were cut back, 0 bases at V and 6 bases at J, with 5 bases in the middle. The germline V gene encodes CDR1 MNHEY and CDR2 SVGEGT. The CDR3 region is CASSYSVAGELFF. The CDR3 DNA is TGTGCCAGCAGTTACTCGGTGGCCGGGGAGCTGTTTTTT.

The rearrangement links TRBV11-2 to TRBJ2-7, with D unresolved. From germline, CDR1 is SGHAT and CDR2 FQNNGV. This CDR3 comprises 14 residues. V lost 7 bases, J lost 0 bases, and 13 bases lay in between. The CDR3 nucleotides are TGTGCCAGCACCTTGATAGCTGGCTCCTACGAGCAGTACTTC. Its translation: CASTLIAGSYEQYF.

This CDR3 is CASSNRGSGTAKNIQYF. As DNA, the CDR3 is TGTGCCAGCAGTAACAGAGGCTCCGGGACAGCCAAAAACATTCAGTACTTC. The rearrangement joins TRBV6-5 to TRBJ2-4; D tentatively reads TRBD1 or TRBD2 (5 bases each). This CDR3 has 17 residues. Deletions cut 5 bases from V and 0 bases from J, with 17 bases between. Germline assignment: CDR1 MNHEY and CDR2 SVGAGI.

Points on this clonotype: The junction shows a germline mismatch at one end, possibly a read error. V usage is TRBV11-1 and J usage is TRBJ2-2; D is possibly TRBD2 (5 bases). The CDR3 loop spans 14 amino acids. Germline lookup yields CDR1 SGHAT and CDR2 FQDESV (reference sequence). CDR3 nucleotide sequence: TGTGCCAGCAGTAGAGGGCGGGCGTCCGGGGAGCTGCTTTTT. As protein: CASSRGRASGELLF.

For this clonotype: This may stem from a read error, because a much larger clone lies one nucleotide away. This sequence joins TRBV12-3 or TRBV12-4 and TRBJ2-1, with no clear D. This CDR3 contains 17 residues. The V end lost 0 bases, the J end lost 1 base, and 13 bases lay between the germline ends. CDR3 protein: CASSLARIGKSYNEQFF. The CDR3 DNA sequence: TGTGCCAGCAGTTTAGCGCGGATAGGGAAGTCCTACAATGAGCAGTTCTTC.

About this clonotype itself: This may arise from a read error, as a much more abundant clone is one base away. The rearrangement links TRBV28 to TRBJ2-7; 10 bases agree with TRBD2. The germline CDR1 and CDR2 sequences are MDHEN and SYDVKM. The CDR3 length is 13 residues. The CDR3 sequence: CTITSGTSYEQYF. CDR3 nucleotide sequence: TGTACCATCACTAGCGGGACGTCCTACGAGCAGTACTTC.

This clonotype was picked up many times. This chain joins TRBV29-1 and TRBJ2-1; unclear D gene. Per the germline V gene, CDR1 is SQVTM and CDR2 is ANQGSEA. The CDR3 runs 14 residues. Trimming left V 0 bases short and J 4 bases short, with 10 bases between. The chain's CDR3 is CSVEDLKGYNEQFF. CDR3 bases: TGCAGCGTTGAAGATCTGAAGGGTTACAATGAGCAGTTCTTC.